This T cell receptor beta chain was sequenced for a study of T cell responses to AZD1222 COVID-19 vaccine. For the study at large: Pooled in the analysis were second doses at about 4 or about 12 weeks.

Regarding this clone: The target antigen is unknown.

Study findings and constraints: Repertoire collection took place solely once the T cell response had peaked. Donors in the cohort were predominantly white British and more often female, and clonal diversity was possibly underestimated.

Assay used: immunoSEQ multiplex PCR; TCRdb lists only in-frame clones, some missing. The sample includes 95,000 to 150,000 clones, around nine tenths of them seen just once. This clonotype originated in an adult in good health. The sample here was peripheral blood, taken on day 0 of AZD1222 vaccination.

The CDR3 DNA is TGTGCCAGCATGGCCCGGACGGGGTTTGAGCAGTACTTC. Amino acid sequence: CASMARTGFEQYF. The chain uses TRBV27 and TRBJ2-7; TRBD2 might be the D (5 bases). The CDR3 covers 13 residues. CDR1 MNHEY and CDR2 SMNVEV come from the germline V gene (reference sequence). The V end was cut by 7 bases, the J end by 7 bases, with 17 bases between.